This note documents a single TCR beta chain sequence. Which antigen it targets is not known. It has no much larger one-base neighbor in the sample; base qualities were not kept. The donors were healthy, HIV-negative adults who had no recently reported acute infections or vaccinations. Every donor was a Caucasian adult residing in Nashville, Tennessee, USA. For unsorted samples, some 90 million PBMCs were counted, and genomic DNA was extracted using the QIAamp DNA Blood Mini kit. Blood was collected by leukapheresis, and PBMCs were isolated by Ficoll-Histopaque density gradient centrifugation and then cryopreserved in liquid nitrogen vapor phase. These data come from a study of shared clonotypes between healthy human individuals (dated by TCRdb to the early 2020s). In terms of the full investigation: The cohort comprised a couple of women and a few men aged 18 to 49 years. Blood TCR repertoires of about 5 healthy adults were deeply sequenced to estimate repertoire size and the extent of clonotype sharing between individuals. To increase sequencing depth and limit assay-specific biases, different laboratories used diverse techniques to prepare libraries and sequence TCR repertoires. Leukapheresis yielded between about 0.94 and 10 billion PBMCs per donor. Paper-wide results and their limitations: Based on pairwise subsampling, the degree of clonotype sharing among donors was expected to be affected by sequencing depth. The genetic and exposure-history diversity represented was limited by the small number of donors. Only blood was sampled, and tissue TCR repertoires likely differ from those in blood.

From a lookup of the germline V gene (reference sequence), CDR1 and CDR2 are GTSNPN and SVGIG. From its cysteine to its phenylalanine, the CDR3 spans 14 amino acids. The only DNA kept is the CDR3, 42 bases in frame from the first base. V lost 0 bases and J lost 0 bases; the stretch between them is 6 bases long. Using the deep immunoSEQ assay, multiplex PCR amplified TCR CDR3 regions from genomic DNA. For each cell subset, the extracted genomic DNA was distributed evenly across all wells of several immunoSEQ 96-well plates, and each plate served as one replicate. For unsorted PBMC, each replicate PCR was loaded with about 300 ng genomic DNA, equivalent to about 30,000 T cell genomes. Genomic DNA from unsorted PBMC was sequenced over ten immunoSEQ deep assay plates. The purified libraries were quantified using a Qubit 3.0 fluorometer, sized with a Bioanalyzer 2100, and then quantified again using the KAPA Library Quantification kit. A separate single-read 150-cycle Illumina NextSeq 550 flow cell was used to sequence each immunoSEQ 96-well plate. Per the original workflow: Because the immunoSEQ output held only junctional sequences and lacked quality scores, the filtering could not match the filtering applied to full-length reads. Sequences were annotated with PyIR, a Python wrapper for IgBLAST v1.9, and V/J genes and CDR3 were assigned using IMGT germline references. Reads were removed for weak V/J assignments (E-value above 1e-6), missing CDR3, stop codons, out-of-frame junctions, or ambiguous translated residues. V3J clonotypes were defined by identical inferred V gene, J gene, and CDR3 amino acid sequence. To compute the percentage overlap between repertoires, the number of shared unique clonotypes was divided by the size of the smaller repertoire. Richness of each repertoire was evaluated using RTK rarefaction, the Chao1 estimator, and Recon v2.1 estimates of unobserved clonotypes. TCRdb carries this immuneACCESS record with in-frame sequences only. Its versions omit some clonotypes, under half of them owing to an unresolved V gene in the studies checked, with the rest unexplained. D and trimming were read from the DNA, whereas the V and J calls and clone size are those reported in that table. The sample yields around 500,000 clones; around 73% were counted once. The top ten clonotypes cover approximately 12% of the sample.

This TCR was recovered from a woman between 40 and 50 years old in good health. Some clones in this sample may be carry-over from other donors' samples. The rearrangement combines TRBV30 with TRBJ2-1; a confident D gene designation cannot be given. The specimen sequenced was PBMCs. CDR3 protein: CAWSVSSSYNEQFF. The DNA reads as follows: TGTGCCTGGAGTGTTAGCAGCTCCTACAATGAGCAGTTCTTC.